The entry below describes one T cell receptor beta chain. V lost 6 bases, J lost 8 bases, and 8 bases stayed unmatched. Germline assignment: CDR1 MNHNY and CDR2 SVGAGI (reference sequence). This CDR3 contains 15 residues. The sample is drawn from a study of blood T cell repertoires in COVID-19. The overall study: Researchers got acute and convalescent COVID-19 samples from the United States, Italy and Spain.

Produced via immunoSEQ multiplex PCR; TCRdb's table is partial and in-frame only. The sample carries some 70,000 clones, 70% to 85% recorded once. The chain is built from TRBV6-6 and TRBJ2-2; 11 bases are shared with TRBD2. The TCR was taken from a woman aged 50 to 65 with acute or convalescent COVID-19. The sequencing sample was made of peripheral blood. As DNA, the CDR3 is TGTGCCAGCAGACACCTGACTAGCGGGATGGGGGAGCTGTTTTTT. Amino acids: CASRHLTSGMGELFF.